This TCR beta chain was recovered during a study of early T cells in non-severe SARS-CoV-2 infection. Attached unique molecular identifiers marked individual cDNA molecules. TCRdb independently ran MiXCR on the 5' RACE reads; one entry per CDR3 protein. The sample has 20,000 to 30,000 distinct CDR3 sequences; about 4.6% are singletons. The germline gives CDR1 MNHEY, CDR2 SMNVEV (reference sequence). The length of the CDR3 is 18 residues. The J segment lost 0 bases and the V segment lost 7 bases, leaving 15 bases of the junction unmatched. This clonotype was recorded at least ten times. This chain uses TRBV27 with TRBJ2-1; 7 bases line up with TRBD2. The sequence came from an adult who was a healthcare worker with PCR-confirmed SARS-CoV-2 infection or an uninfected control (not recorded which). Sequencing used whole blood. The CDR3 loop is CASTRGRGGSRSYNEQFF. The CDR3 DNA reads as TGTGCCAGCACGAGGGGAAGGGGCGGGAGCCGCTCCTACAATGAGCAGTTCTTC.